This TCR beta chain was obtained from a study of technical replicates of blood from a handful of donors. This CDR3 spans 13 amino acids. Germline CDR1 is SEHNR and CDR2 is FQNEAQ (reference sequence). Trimming took off 5 bases at V and 4 bases at J, with 11 bases between the two ends. The table came from immunoSEQ multiplex PCR; TCRdb's copy has only in-frame clones and leaves some out. The sample carries around 72,000 clones, approximately 98% recorded once. The TCR comes from a human donor in good health. The sample taken for sequencing was T cells isolated from PBMCs. The V gene is TRBV7-9, the J gene TRBJ1-2, with D unclear. In DNA form, the CDR3 reads TGTGCCAGCAGCCCCGACTTAAGCTATGGCTACACCTTC. This encodes CASSPDLSYGYTF.